This TCR beta chain emerged from a study of blood T cell repertoires in COVID-19. The repertoire was sequenced with immunoSEQ multiplex PCR; TCRdb's copy has only in-frame clones and lacks some. The sample yields around 250,000 clones, roughly 80% seen once. No more than 2 weeks before study entry, exposed participants had met a case of COVID-19. The CDR3 contains 14 residues. Germline lookup yields CDR1 MNHEY and CDR2 SVGAGI. V dropped 10 bases and J dropped 7; count of bases not matched to a gene: 7. This TCR derives from a man in his forties who had been exposed to COVID-19. V and J are TRBV6-5 and TRBJ1-6; 10 bases match TRBD1. The sample taken for sequencing was PBMCs or T cells enriched from blood (not recorded which). The CDR3 sequence: CATKSTGGNSPLHF. The DNA of the CDR3 is TGTGCCACCAAATCGACAGGGGGCAATTCACCCCTCCACTTT.